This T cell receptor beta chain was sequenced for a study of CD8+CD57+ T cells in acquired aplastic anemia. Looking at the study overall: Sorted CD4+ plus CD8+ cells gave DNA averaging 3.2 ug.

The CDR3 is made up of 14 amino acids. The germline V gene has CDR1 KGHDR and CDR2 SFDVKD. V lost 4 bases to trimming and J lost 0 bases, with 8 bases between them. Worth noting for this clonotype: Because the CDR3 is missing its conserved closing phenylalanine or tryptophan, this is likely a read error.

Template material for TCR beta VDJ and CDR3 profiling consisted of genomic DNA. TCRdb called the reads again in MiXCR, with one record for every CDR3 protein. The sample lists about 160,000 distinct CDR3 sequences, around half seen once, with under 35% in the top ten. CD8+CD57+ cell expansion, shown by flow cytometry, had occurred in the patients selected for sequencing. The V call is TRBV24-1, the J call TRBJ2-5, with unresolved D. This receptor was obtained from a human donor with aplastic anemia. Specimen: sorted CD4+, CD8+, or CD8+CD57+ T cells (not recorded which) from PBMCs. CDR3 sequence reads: CATSELRYQETQYY. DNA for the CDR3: TGTGCCACCAGTGAGTTGAGGTACCAAGAGACCCAGTACTAC.